These 23 T cell receptor beta chains were all obtained from the same sample, sequenced in a study of CD8 T cells in Susac syndrome. The RNA, about 0.45 to 1 ug, was put through reverse transcription using random hexamers. TCRdb re-called the immunoSEQ multiplex PCR reads through MiXCR, storing one row per CDR3 protein. Among 150,000 to 180,000 distinct CDR3 sequences listed, approximately 93% were seen once. Sequenced input: CD8+ T cells from PBMCs. These receptors came from a human donor with multiple sclerosis.

The chain uses TRBV6-2 or TRBV6-3 and TRBJ2-2; D uncertain. CDR3 length: 13 residues. V lost 2 bases and J lost 7, with 8 bases in between. Germline lookup yields CDR1 MNHEY and CDR2 SVGEGT. DNA for the CDR3: TGTGCCAGCAGTTACGGGGTTCGCGGGGAGCTGTTTTTT. It is translated as CASSYGVRGELFF.

The genes are TRBV12-3 or TRBV12-4 and TRBJ1-1; D not resolved. The CDR3 is 11 residues long. Trimming left V 5 bases short and J 4 bases short, with 5 bases between. The chain's CDR3 is CASSPATEAFF. The CDR3 DNA is TGTGCCAGCAGTCCCGCCACTGAAGCTTTCTTT.

This clonotype has a handful of counts. This chain joins TRBV11-2 and TRBJ2-3; 10 bases agree with TRBD2. The CDR3 is made up of 15 amino acids. The germline V gene has CDR1 SGHAT and CDR2 FQNNGV. V trimming: 5 bases; J trimming: 2 bases; junction bases outside the gene matches: 4. The CDR3 coding sequence is TGTGCCAGCAGCCAGGGACTAGCGAACACAGATACGCAGTATTTT. Its translation: CASSQGLANTDTQYF.

The genes are TRBV12-3 or TRBV12-4 and TRBJ1-1; D gene ambiguous. The CDR3 runs to 14 residues. Deletions cut 1 base from V and 4 bases from J, with 10 bases between. The CDR3 DNA reads TGTGCCAGCAGTTTAGGAGGGTCTGGCACTGAAGCTTTCTTT. Translation gives CASSLGGSGTEAFF.

The CDR3 here is CAWSPPDRAGAEAFF. Written as DNA, the CDR3 is TGTGCCTGGAGTCCTCCTGACAGGGCCGGGGCTGAAGCTTTCTTT. The rearrangement uses TRBV30 and TRBJ1-1; TRBD1 matches at 7 bases. After removal of 2 bases from V and 6 bases from J, the junction contained 12 bases not matched to a gene. This CDR3 region has 15 residues. Germline-derived CDR1 and CDR2 are GTSNPN and SVGIG (reference sequence).

The chain carries TRBV21-1 and TRBJ2-1; the DNA was not compared with TRBD1, the D call given in the table. TRBV21-1 is termed a pseudogene. The CDR3 covers 15 residues. The CDR3 loop is CASSKCHRPYNEQFF. Written as DNA, the CDR3 is TGTGCCAGCAGCAAATGTCACAGGCCCTACAATGAGCAGTTCTTC.

The chain employs TRBV3-1 and TRBJ1-6; D gene unclear. The CDR3 has 20 amino acids. Deletions cut 1 base from V and 7 bases from J, with 26 bases between. Germline CDR1 LGHDT, CDR2 YNNKEL (reference sequence). CDR3 nucleotide sequence: TGTGCCAGCAGCCAAGCGGGTCCTGGGCGGCAGAAATTGAGGAATTCACCCCTCCACTTT. It encodes CASSQAGPGRQKLRNSPLHF.

V and J are TRBV24-1 and TRBJ1-1; TRBD1 is a possible D gene (5 bases). V was cut by 4 bases and J by 7 bases, with 12 bases left in between. The CDR3 runs 13 residues. Germline lookup yields CDR1 KGHDR and CDR2 SFDVKD. The CDR3 DNA reads TGTGCCACCAGTGACCCCGACAGCCATGAAGCTTTCTTT. Translation gives CATSDPDSHEAFF.

The rearrangement links TRBV30 to TRBJ1-5; D uncertain. The V gene lost 4 bases and the J gene lost 4 bases, with 14 bases spanning the gap. Germline-derived CDR1 and CDR2 are GTSNPN and SVGIG (reference sequence). CDR3 length: 14 amino acids. The CDR3 sequence is CAWNPTRSNQPQHF. The CDR3, as DNA: TGTGCCTGGAACCCGACGAGGAGTAATCAGCCCCAGCATTTT. The full variable domain, its missing parts supplied by reference TRBV30 and TRBJ1-5, is SQTIHQWPATLVQPVGSPLSLECTVEGTSNPNLYWYRQAAGRGLQLLFYSVGIGQISSEVPQNLSASRPQDRQFILSSKKLLLSDSGFYLCAWNPTRSNQPQHFGDGTRLSIL.

The chain links TRBV5-6 to TRBJ2-7, with 7 bases lining up with TRBD1. Trimming took 3 bases from V and 5 from J; bases not matched to a gene: 14. CDR3 length: 16 amino acids. The germline gives CDR1 SGHDT, CDR2 YYEEEE. The CDR3 loop is CASSSIDRAKGDEQYF. Here the CDR3 DNA reads TGTGCCAGCAGCTCTATAGACAGGGCAAAGGGCGACGAGCAGTACTTC.

This sequence joins TRBV12-3 or TRBV12-4 and TRBJ2-1; D is uncertain. CDR3 length: 11 amino acids. Trimming shortened V by 6 bases and J by 7 bases, and 7 bases separated the two germline ends. The CDR3 protein is CASSPLNEQFF. CDR3 sequence (DNA): TGTGCCAGCAGCCCCCTAAATGAGCAGTTCTTC.

The chain joins TRBV6-2 or TRBV6-3 to TRBJ1-2; 7 bases align to TRBD1. J gave up 0 bases and V 5 bases, and 6 bases lay outside the gene matches. The CDR3 consists of 15 residues. The V gene's germline CDR1 is MNHEY and CDR2 SVGEGT. In DNA form, the CDR3 reads TGTGCCAGCAGTAGACCGGGACAGCCTAACTATGGCTACACCTTC. Its protein is CASSRPGQPNYGYTF.

The V gene is TRBV5-1, the J gene TRBJ2-7, with a weak D call TRBD1 (6 bases). The V end lost 4 bases, the J end lost 2 bases, and 13 bases lay between the germline ends. The CDR3 spans 14 residues. CDR1 and CDR2 (germline): SGHRS, YFSETQ. The CDR3 region has the DNA TGCGCCAGCAGCCCCGCAGGGGATCCCTACGAGCAGTACTTC. Protein sequence: CASSPAGDPYEQYF.

V is TRBV20-1 and J is TRBJ1-5; no reliable D call. Germline assignment: CDR1 DFQATT and CDR2 SNEGSKA (reference sequence). The V end was cut by 5 bases, the J end by 7 bases, with 12 bases between. This CDR3 spans 12 amino acids. The CDR3 DNA sequence: TGCAGTGCTCGGCCCCTGGGGCAGCCCCAGCATTTT. Its protein product is CSARPLGQPQHF.

The V call is TRBV24-1, the J call TRBJ1-5, with 10 positions matching TRBD1. Looked up from germline, CDR1 is KGHDR and CDR2 is SFDVKD. V shed 5 bases, J shed 1 base, and the junction held 7 bases outside the gene matches. The CDR3 has 17 residues. The CDR3 protein is CATSGSTGGGSNQPQHF. Here the CDR3 DNA reads TGTGCCACCAGTGGCTCGACAGGGGGCGGAAGCAATCAGCCCCAGCATTTT.

This chain links TRBV9 with TRBJ2-5; D not resolved. V was pared by 4 bases and J by 2 bases, with 15 bases between. Looked up from germline, CDR1 is SGDLS and CDR2 is YYNGEE. CDR3 size: 15 residues. The CDR3 bases are TGTGCCAGCAGCCTCACGTCCGGGCGGCAAGAGACCCAGTACTTC. Its protein product is CASSLTSGRQETQYF.

CDR3 in amino acids: CASSLTGGPTHNEQFF. As DNA, the CDR3 is TGTGCCAGCAGTTTAACCGGGGGCCCGACCCACAATGAGCAGTTCTTC. The chain uses TRBV12-3 or TRBV12-4 and TRBJ2-1; D possibly uses TRBD1 or TRBD2 (6 bases each). The CDR3 runs 16 residues. The ends were cut back, 2 bases at V and 5 bases at J, with 16 bases in the middle.

This clonotype was found a few times. V is TRBV27 and J is TRBJ2-7, with TRBD2 matching 7 bases. Germline lookup yields CDR1 MNHEY and CDR2 SMNVEV (reference sequence). The CDR3 totals 14 residues. V lost 6 bases and J lost 3; bases outside the gene matches: 8. For the CDR3, the DNA is TGTGCCAGCAGACCCGGGACGGGGGGCTACGAGCAGTACTTC. Its translation: CASRPGTGGYEQYF.

This chain connects TRBV2 to TRBJ1-1, with unresolved D. Deletions cut 11 bases from V and 9 bases from J, with 16 bases between. CDR1 and CDR2 from the germline V gene are SNHLY and FYNNEI. CDR3 length: 11 amino acids. CDR3 sequence (DNA): TGTGCCGGCGTAACGGGAGTTAAAGCTTTCTTT. It translates to CAGVTGVKAFF. Full variable domain (outside the CDR3, taken from reference TRBV2 and TRBJ1-1): EPEVTQTPSHQVTQMGQEVILRCVPISNHLYFYWYRQILGQKVEFLVSFYNNEISEKSEIFDDQFSVERPDGSNFTLKIRSTKLEDSAMYFCAGVTGVKAFFGQGTRLTVV.

In this sample, this clonotype turned up once. V is TRBV29-1 and J is TRBJ2-4; 9 bases match TRBD1. Germline lookup yields CDR1 SQVTM and CDR2 ANQGSEA. The CDR3 is 16 residues long. With 2 bases clipped from V and 1 base from J, the junction kept 6 bases outside the gene matches. The CDR3 DNA reads TGCAGCGTTGAAAGGACAGGGGCTCGGGCCAAAAACATTCAGTACTTC. Translating gives CSVERTGARAKNIQYF.

This clonotype is a singleton in its sample. J is TRBJ2-1 and V is TRBV7-8; 9 nucleotides align to TRBD2. Unmatched junction bases numbered 15, after V lost 2 bases and J lost 13 bases. CDR3 length equals 16 residues. Germline V gives CDR1 SGHVS, CDR2 FQNEAQ. CDR3 nucleotides: TGTGCCAGCAGCTTACCAACGTGGCGGGAGGGAGCTGAACAGTTCTTC. Its protein is CASSLPTWREGAEQFF.

The chain employs TRBV20-1 and TRBJ2-2, with D possibly being TRBD1 (6 bases). The CDR3 length is 14 residues. Deletions cut 5 bases from V and 6 bases from J, with 16 bases between. Germline loops: CDR1 DFQATT, CDR2 SNEGSKA (reference sequence). For the CDR3, the DNA is TGCAGTGCTCCCCCACAGGGTGGCTCCGGGGAGCTGTTTTTT. Protein sequence: CSAPPQGGSGELFF.

This chain joins TRBV13 and TRBJ2-1; D not resolved. V lost 0 bases and J lost 1, with 7 bases in between. The length of the CDR3 is 15 residues. Germline CDR1 PRHDT, CDR2 FYEKMQ (reference sequence). The CDR3 loop is CASSLGSRSYNEQFF. Written as DNA, the CDR3 is TGTGCCAGCAGCTTAGGGTCTAGATCCTACAATGAGCAGTTCTTC.